This TCR beta chain was sequenced for a study of T cell changes during pregnancy in multiple sclerosis. Measured with immunoSEQ multiplex PCR; TCRdb has only the in-frame clones, and not every one. The sample lists over 55,000 clones, approximately 92% occurring once. The sequence was obtained from a female donor in good health, enrolled as a control in a pregnancy study. The specimen was CD8+ T cells from peripheral blood mononuclear cells, collected in the third trimester of pregnancy.

CDR3 loop: CASFLGTGVSDTQYF. In DNA form, the CDR3 reads TGTGCCAGCTTTTTGGGGACAGGGGTTTCAGATACGCAGTATTTT. The V call is TRBV7-9, the J call TRBJ2-3; 10 bases line up with TRBD1. In germline, CDR1 is SEHNR, CDR2 FQNEAQ (reference sequence). V lost 8 bases to trimming and J lost 4 bases; unmatched junction nucleotides: 9. The length of the CDR3 is 15 residues.